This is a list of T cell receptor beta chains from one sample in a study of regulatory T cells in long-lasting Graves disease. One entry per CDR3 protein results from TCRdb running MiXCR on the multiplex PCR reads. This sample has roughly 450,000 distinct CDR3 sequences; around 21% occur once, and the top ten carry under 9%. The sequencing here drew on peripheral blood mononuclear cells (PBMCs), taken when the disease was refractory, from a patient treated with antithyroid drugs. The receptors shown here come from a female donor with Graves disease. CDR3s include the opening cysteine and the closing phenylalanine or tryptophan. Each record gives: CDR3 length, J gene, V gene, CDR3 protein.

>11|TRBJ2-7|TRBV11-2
CASSLYNEQYF
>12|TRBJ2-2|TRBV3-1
CASRQGSGKLFF
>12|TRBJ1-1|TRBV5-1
CASSLITGEAFF
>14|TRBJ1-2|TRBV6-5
CASSYSTANYGYTF
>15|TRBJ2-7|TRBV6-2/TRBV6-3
CASSYWARGCHEQYF
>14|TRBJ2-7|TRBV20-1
CSAGGGRGSDEQYF
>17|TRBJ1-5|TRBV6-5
CTSSYSTAQGRHQPQHF
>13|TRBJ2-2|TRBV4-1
CASSHLNTGELFF
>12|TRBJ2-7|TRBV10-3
CATREVWDEQYF
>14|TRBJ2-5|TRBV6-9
CASSYRLNQDTQYF
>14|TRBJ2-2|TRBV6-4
CASSDWSVAGELFF
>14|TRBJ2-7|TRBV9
CASSARTSAYEQYF
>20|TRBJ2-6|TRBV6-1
CASSPGQTLAGVFGANVLTF
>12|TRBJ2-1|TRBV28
CASFSRGDEQFF
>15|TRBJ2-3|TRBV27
CASTSLGGSTDTQYF
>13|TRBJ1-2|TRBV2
CASSQSENYGYTF
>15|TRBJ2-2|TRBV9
CASSSRLAGTGELFF
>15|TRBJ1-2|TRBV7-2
CASSLSASRGYGYTF
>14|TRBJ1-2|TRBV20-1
CSARQGDIGYGYTF
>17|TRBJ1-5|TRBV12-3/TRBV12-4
CASSLHGGGVSNQPQHF